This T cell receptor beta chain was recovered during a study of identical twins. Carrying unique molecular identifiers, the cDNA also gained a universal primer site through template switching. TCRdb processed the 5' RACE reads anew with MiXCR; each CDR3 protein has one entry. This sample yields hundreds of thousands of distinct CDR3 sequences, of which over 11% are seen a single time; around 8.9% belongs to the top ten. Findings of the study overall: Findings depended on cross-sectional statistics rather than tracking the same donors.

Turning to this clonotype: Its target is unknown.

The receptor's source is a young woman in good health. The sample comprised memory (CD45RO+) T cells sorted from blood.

The CDR3 bases are TGTGCCAGCAGCTTACAGGGCACCACCGGGGAGCTGTTTTTT. Its protein product is CASSLQGTTGELFF. The rearrangement joins TRBV7-2 to TRBJ2-2; perhaps TRBD1 as D (5 bases). V was shortened by 2 bases and J by 4 bases, with 8 bases between the two germline ends. This CDR3 has 14 residues. The germline gives CDR1 SGHTA, CDR2 FQGNSA.